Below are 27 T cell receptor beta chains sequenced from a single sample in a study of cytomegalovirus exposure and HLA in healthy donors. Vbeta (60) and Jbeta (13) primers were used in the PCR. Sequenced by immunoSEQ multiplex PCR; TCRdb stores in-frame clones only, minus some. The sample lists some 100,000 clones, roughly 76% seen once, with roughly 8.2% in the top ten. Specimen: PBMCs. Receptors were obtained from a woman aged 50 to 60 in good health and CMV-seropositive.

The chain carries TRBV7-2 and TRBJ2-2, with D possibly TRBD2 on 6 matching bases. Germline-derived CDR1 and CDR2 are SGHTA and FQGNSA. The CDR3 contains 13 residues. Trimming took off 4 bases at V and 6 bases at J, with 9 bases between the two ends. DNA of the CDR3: TGTGCCAGCAGCTCCGGCGGGGCCGGGGAGCTGTTTTTT. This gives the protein CASSSGGAGELFF.

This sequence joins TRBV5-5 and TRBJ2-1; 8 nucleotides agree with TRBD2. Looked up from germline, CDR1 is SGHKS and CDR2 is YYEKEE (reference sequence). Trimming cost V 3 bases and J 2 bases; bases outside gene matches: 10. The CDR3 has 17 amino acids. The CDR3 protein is CASSSLGARGAYNEQFF. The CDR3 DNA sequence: TGTGCCAGCAGCTCCCTCGGAGCGCGGGGGGCCTACAATGAGCAGTTCTTC.

The CDR3, as DNA: TGTGCCAGTAGTCCGCCTCGGGGGATCGGAAACACCATATATTTT. Translated, it gives CASSPPRGIGNTIYF. The V and J genes are TRBV19 and TRBJ1-3, with D maybe TRBD1 (5 bases). From germline, CDR1 is LNHDA and CDR2 SQIVND (reference sequence). Trimming removed 5 bases at V and 4 bases at J, with 15 bases between. This CDR3 region has 15 residues.

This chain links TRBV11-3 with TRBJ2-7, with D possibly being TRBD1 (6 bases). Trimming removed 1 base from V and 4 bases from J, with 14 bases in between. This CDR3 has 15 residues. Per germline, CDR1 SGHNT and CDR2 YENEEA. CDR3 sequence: CASSLGGAGDYEQYF. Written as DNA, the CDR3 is TGTGCCAGCAGCTTAGGGGGTGCAGGGGATTACGAGCAGTACTTC.

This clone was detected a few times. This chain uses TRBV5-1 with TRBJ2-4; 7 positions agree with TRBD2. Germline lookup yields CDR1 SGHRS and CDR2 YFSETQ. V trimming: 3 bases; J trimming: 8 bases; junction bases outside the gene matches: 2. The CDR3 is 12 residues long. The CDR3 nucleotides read TGCGCCAGCAGCTGGGAGGGAGACATTCAGTACTTC. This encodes CASSWEGDIQYF.

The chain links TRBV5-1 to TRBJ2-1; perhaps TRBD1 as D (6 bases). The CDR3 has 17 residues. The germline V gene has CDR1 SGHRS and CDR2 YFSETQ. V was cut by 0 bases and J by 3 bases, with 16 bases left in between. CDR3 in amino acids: CASSLAPGRGSYNEQFF. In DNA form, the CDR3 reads TGCGCCAGCAGCTTGGCTCCGGGCAGGGGAAGCTACAATGAGCAGTTCTTC.

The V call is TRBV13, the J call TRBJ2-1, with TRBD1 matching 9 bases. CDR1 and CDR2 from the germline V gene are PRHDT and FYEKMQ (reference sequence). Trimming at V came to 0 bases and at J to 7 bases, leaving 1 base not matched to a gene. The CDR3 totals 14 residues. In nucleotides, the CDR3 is TGTGCCAGCAGCTTAGGAGGACAGGGGAATGAGCAGTTCTTC. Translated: CASSLGGQGNEQFF. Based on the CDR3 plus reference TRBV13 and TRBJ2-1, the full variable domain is AAGVIQSPRHLIKEKRETATLKCYPIPRHDTVYWYQQGPGQDPQFLISFYEKMQSDKGSIPDRFSAQQFSDYHSELNMSSLELGDSALYFCASSLGGQGNEQFFGPGTRLTVL.

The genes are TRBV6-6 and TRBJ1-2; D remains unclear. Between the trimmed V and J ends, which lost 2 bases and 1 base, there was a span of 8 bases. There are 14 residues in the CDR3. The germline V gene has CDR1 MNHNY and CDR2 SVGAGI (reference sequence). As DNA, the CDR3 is TGTGCCAGCAGTTACGAGGGCAGTAACTATGGCTACACCTTC. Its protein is CASSYEGSNYGYTF.

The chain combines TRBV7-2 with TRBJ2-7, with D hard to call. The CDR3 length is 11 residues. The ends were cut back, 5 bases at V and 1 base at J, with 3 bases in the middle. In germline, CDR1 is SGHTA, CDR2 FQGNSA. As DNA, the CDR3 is TGTGCCAGCAGCCATTCCTACGAGCAGTACTTC. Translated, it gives CASSHSYEQYF.

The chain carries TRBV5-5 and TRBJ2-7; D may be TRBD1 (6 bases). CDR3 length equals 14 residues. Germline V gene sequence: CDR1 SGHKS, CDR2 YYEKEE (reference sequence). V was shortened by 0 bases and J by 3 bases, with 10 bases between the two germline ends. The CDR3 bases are TGTGCCAGCAGCTTGGATGAAGGGGGCTACGAGCAGTACTTC. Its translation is CASSLDEGGYEQYF. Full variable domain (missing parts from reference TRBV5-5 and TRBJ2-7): DAGVTQSPTHLIKTRGQQVTLRCSPISGHKSVSWYQQVLGQGPQFIFQYYEKEERGRGNFPDRFSARQFPNYSSELNVNALLLGDSALYLCASSLDEGGYEQYFGPGTRLTVT.

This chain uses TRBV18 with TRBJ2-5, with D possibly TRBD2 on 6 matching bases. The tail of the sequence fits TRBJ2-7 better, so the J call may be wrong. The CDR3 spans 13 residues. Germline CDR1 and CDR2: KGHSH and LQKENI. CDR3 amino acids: CASSPWGVYEQYF. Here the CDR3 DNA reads TGTGCCAGCTCACCTTGGGGGGTCTACGAGCAGTACTTC.

The CDR3 sequence: CASSEYLQGAEAFF. In DNA form, the CDR3 reads TGTGCCAGCAGTGAATACTTACAGGGGGCTGAAGCTTTCTTT. The J gene is TRBJ1-1, the V gene TRBV25-1; TRBD1 matches 8 bases. Germline assignment: CDR1 MGHDK and CDR2 SYGVNS. The CDR3 runs to 14 residues. The ends lost 0 bases at V and 6 bases at J; junction bases unmatched: 3.

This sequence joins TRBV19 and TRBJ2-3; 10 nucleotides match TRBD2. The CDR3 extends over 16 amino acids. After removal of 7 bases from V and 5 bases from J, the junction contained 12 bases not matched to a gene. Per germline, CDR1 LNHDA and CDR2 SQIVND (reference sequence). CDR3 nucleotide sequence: TGTGCCAGTAAGCGTCTAGCGGGAGATATTGTAGATACGCAGTATTTT. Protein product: CASKRLAGDIVDTQYF.

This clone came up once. The CDR3 nucleotides read TGTGCCAGCAGCTTGTATCGGGGGGCCTACGAGCAGTACTTC. Translating gives CASSLYRGAYEQYF. The chain combines TRBV5-6 with TRBJ2-5; 7 nucleotides match TRBD2. TRBJ2-7 matches the DNA end more closely, so the J call is doubtful. This CDR3 comprises 14 residues. Per the germline V gene, CDR1 is SGHDT and CDR2 is YYEEEE.

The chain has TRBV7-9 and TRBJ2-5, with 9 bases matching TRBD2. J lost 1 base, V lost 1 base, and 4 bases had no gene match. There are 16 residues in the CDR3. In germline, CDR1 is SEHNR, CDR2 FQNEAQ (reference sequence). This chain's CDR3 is CASSLVGRGGQETQYF. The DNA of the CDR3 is TGTGCCAGCAGCTTAGTTGGGCGGGGGGGCCAAGAGACCCAGTACTTC.

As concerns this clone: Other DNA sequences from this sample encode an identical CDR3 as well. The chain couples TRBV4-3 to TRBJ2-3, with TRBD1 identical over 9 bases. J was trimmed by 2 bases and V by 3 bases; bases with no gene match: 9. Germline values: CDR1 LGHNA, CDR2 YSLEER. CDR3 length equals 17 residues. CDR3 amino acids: CASSQDTGGSYTDTQYF. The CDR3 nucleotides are TGCGCCAGCAGCCAGGATACAGGGGGCTCGTACACAGATACGCAGTATTTT.

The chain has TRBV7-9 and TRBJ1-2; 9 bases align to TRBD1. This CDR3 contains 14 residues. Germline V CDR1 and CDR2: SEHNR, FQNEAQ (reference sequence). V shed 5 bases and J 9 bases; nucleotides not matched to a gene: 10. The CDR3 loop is CASSRPYRGLSYTF. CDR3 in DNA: TGTGCCAGCAGCCGACCTTACAGGGGGCTAAGCTACACCTTC.

The CDR3 coding sequence is TGTGCCATCAGTGAGGGGTGGGAGGGGTCGTACGAGCAGTACTTC. Its translation: CAISEGWEGSYEQYF. The chain couples TRBV10-3 to TRBJ2-7; TRBD2 matches at 7 bases. After removal of 2 bases from V and 4 bases from J, the junction contained 8 bases not matched to a gene. This CDR3 comprises 15 residues. Germline assignment: CDR1 ENHRY and CDR2 SYGVKD.

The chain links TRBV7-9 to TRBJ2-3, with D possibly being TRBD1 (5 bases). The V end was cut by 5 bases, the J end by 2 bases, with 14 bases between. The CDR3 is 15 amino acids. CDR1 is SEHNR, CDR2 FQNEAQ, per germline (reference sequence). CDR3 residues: CASSRQRTITDTQYF. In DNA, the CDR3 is TGTGCCAGCAGCCGCCAACGGACAATCACAGATACGCAGTATTTT. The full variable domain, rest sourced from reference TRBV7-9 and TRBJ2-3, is DTGVSQNPRHKITKRGQNVTFRCDPISEHNRLYWYRQTLGQGPEFLTYFQNEAQLEKSRLLSDRFSAERPKGSFSTLEIQRTEQGDSAMYLCASSRQRTITDTQYFGPGTRLTVL.

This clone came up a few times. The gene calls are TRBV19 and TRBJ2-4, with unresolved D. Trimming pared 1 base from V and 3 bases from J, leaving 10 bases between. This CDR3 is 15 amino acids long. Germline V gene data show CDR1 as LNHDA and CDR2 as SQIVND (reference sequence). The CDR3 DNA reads TGTGCCAGTAGTATAGGCAGGATTGGCAAAAACATTCAGTACTTC. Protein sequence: CASSIGRIGKNIQYF.

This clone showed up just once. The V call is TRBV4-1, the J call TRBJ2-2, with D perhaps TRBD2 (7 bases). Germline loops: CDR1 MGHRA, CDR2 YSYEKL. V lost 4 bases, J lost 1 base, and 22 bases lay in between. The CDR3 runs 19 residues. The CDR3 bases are TGCGCCAGCAGCCTACCCCGGGGGCTAGCGGAGCAGAACACCGGGGAGCTGTTTTTT. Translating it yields CASSLPRGLAEQNTGELFF.

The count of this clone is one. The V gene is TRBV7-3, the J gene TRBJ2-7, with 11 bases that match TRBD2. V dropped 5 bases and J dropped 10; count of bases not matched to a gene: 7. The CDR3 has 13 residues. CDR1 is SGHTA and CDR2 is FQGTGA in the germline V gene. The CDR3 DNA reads TGTGCCAGCAGCCTACTAGCGGGAGCGGAACAGTACTTC. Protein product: CASSLLAGAEQYF.

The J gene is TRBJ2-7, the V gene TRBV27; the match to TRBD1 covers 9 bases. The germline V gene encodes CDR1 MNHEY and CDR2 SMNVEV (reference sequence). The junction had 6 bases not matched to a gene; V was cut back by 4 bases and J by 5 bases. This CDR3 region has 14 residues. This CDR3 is CASSYGTGKNEQYF. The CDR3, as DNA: TGTGCCAGCAGTTACGGGACAGGGAAGAACGAGCAGTACTTC.

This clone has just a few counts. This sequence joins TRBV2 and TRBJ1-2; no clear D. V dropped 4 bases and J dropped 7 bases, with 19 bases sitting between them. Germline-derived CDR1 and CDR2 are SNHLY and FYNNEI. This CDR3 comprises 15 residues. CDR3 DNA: TGTGCCAGCAGTGCCTCCGCGGCGGTCTCCGGTGGCTACACCTTC. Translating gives CASSASAAVSGGYTF.

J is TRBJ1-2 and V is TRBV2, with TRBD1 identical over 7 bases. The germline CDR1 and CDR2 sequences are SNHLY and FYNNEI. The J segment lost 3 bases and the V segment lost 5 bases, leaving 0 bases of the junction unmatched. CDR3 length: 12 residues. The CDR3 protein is CASSQGDYGYTF. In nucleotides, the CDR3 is TGTGCCAGCAGTCAGGGGGACTATGGCTACACCTTC.

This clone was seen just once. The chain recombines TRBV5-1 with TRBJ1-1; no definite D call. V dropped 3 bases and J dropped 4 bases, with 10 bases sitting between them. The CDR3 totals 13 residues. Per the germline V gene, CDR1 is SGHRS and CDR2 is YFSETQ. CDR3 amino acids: CASSSLSSTEAFF. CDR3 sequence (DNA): TGCGCCAGCAGCTCTTTGTCGAGCACTGAAGCTTTCTTT.

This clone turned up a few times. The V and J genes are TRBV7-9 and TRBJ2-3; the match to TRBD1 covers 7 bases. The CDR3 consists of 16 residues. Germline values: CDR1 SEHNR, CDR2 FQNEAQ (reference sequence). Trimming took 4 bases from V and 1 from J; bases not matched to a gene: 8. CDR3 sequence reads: CASSSFDRAGTDTQYF. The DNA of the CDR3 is TGTGCCAGCAGCTCTTTCGACAGGGCCGGCACAGATACGCAGTATTTT.